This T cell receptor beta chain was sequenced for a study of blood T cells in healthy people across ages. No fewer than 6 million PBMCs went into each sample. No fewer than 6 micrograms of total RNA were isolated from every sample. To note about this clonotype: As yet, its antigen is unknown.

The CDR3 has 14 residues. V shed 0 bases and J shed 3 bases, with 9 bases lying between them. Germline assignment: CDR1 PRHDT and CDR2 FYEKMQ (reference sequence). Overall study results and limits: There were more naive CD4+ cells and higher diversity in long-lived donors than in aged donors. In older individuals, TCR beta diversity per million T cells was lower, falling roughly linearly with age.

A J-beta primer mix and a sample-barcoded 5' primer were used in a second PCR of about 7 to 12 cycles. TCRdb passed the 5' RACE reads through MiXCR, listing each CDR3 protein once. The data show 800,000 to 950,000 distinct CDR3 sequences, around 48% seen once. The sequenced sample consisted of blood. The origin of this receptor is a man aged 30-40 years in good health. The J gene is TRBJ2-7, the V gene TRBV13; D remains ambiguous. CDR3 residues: CASSLGGDFYEQYF. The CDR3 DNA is TGTGCCAGCAGCTTAGGTGGGGATTTCTACGAGCAGTACTTC.